In its sample, the clone carrying this TCR beta chain was seen a few times. No antigen is known for it. These data are taken from a study of beta chain features in type 1 diabetes. Study-wide findings and caveats: The analysis here could not establish whether HLA type shapes TCRB rearrangement.

V lost 3 bases, J lost 4 bases, and 4 bases lay in between. Germline V gene data show CDR1 as SEHNR and CDR2 as FQNEAQ (reference sequence). This CDR3 comprises 11 residues. TCRB transcripts that were expressed got sequenced, as all of the isolated RNA had been reverse transcribed. Profiled with immunoSEQ multiplex PCR; TCRdb holds only in-frame clones, not every one. Among under 400,000 clones listed, around 19% were seen once. The chain employs TRBV7-9 and TRBJ2-7; D unresolved. The source material was naive CD4+ T cells from blood. The sequence came from a woman younger than 30 in good health. CDR3: CASSLEYEQYF. The CDR3 DNA is TGTGCCAGCAGCTTGGAGTACGAGCAGTACTTC.